A selection of T cell receptor beta chains follows, all from one sample in a study of T cell responses to AZD1222 COVID-19 vaccine. Here immunoSEQ multiplex PCR was the method, and the copy in TCRdb shows in-frame clones only, minus some. The sample yields 200,000 or so clones, 90% to 95% seen once. The sequenced sample was peripheral blood, obtained 28 days after the second AZD1222 dose. These receptor sequences come from an adult who received the AZD1222 COVID-19 vaccine. Both conserved end residues are part of each CDR3. D genes are given only for firm matches. Clone size is shown for a subset of rows, as once, few, many or a class of expanded clone.

abundance: -
j_gene: TRBJ1-1
d_gene: -
v_gene: TRBV4-3
CDR3aa: CASSQDSRAAFF
CDR3nt: TGCGCCAGCAGCCAAGATTCTAGGGCAGCTTTCTTT

abundance: -
j_gene: TRBJ2-3
d_gene: TRBD2
v_gene: TRBV6-2/TRBV6-3
CDR3aa: CASSFLGGGSSDTQYF
CDR3nt: TGTGCCAGCAGTTTCCTCGGGGGGGGGTCCTCAGATACGCAGTATTTT

abundance: once
j_gene: TRBJ1-1
d_gene: TRBD1
v_gene: TRBV7-3
CDR3aa: CASSLNRGGSEAFF
CDR3nt: TGTGCCAGCAGCTTAAACAGGGGAGGTTCTGAAGCTTTCTTT

abundance: -
j_gene: TRBJ2-5
d_gene: -
v_gene: TRBV5-1
CDR3aa: CASSHGGRETQYF
CDR3nt: TGCGCCAGCAGCCACGGGGGTCGGGAGACCCAGTACTTC

abundance: -
j_gene: TRBJ2-1
d_gene: -
v_gene: TRBV5-1
CDR3aa: CASSLEPFNEQFF
CDR3nt: TGCGCCAGCAGCTTGGAACCCTTCAATGAGCAGTTCTTC

abundance: -
j_gene: TRBJ2-7
d_gene: -
v_gene: TRBV4-3
CDR3aa: CASSQDGNRLNEQYF
CDR3nt: TGCGCCAGCAGCCAAGATGGAAACAGGTTGAACGAGCAGTACTTC

abundance: -
j_gene: TRBJ2-7
d_gene: -
v_gene: TRBV12-3/TRBV12-4
CDR3aa: CASSLYLLEQYF
CDR3nt: TGTGCCAGCAGTTTATATCTCCTCGAGCAGTACTTC

abundance: once
j_gene: TRBJ1-1
d_gene: -
v_gene: TRBV6-5
CDR3aa: CASSFRGSTEAFF
CDR3nt: TGTGCCAGCAGTTTCAGGGGAAGCACTGAAGCTTTCTTT

abundance: -
j_gene: TRBJ1-5
d_gene: -
v_gene: TRBV7-9
CDR3aa: CASSLEGQPQHF
CDR3nt: TGTGCCAGCAGCTTAGAGGGCCAGCCCCAGCATTTT

abundance: -
j_gene: TRBJ1-2
d_gene: -
v_gene: TRBV12-3/TRBV12-4
CDR3aa: CASSFTRGGYTF
CDR3nt: TGTGCCAGCAGTTTTACCAGGGGTGGCTACACCTTC